This T cell receptor beta chain is drawn from a study of blood T cell repertoires in COVID-19. Study-wide background: The origin of the acute and convalescent COVID-19 samples was the United States, Italy and Spain. In each case, the material was cDNA or gDNA derived from T cells, B-cell-depleted T cells, or PBMCs.

This CDR3 comprises 15 residues. In germline, CDR1 is SGHNT, CDR2 YYREEE (reference sequence). Losses at the gene ends were 0 bases for V and 4 bases for J; bases not matched to a gene: 3. Per the study methods: Amplification of reference gene primers was used by the study to estimate nucleated cell counts. TCRdb's copy holds only in-frame clones and misses some; the assay was immunoSEQ multiplex PCR. The V and J calls and the clone size are those of that table, but D and trimming were determined from the DNA. The table shows approximately 150,000 clones, with 80% to 90% occurring only once. The J gene is TRBJ2-1, the V gene TRBV5-4; 8 bases map to TRBD2. This receptor was taken from a woman between 55 and 75 years old with active COVID-19. Sequencing was carried out using peripheral blood. The CDR3: CASSLGGGIYNEQFF. For the CDR3, the DNA is TGTGCCAGCAGCTTGGGCGGGGGGATTTACAATGAGCAGTTCTTC.